The rows below give T cell receptor beta chains drawn from one sample of a study of control samples from healthy donors and cancer patients. Clones were sequenced by immunoSEQ multiplex PCR, and TCRdb holds only the in-frame ones, with some missing. The sample contains some 200,000 clones, just under 95% of which appear only once. Material: blood. The receptor source for this set is a man aged 45-60 years in good health. Each CDR3 is given with its conserved first and last residue. The D gene is left open where the match is weak. Where a row states a size, it is once, few, many or the class of an expanded clone; other rows omit it.

d_call | j_call | v_call | clone_size | cdr3_nt | cdr3_aa
- | TRBJ1-3 | TRBV7-9 | - | TGTGCCAGCGTGCTAGGCGGTGGAAACACCATATATTTT | CASVLGGGNTIYF
- | TRBJ1-1 | TRBV7-8 | - | TGTGCCAGCAGCTTAAGAAGCAACACTGAAGCTTTCTTT | CASSLRSNTEAFF
- | TRBJ2-5 | TRBV2 | - | TGTGCCAGCAGTGAAGCGACGGGTAGGGAAGAGACCCAGTACTTC | CASSEATGREETQYF
TRBD1 | TRBJ2-7 | TRBV18 | - | TGTGCCAGCTCACAGGGACAGCAACCCTACGAGCAGTACTTC | CASSQGQQPYEQYF
- | TRBJ1-5 | TRBV2 | - | TGTGCCAGCAGTGAAGCGCGGCAGCCCCAGCATTTT | CASSEARQPQHF
- | TRBJ1-1 | TRBV6-1 | - | TGTGCCAGCAGTGAAAATCCCTGGGACACTGAAGCTTTCTTT | CASSENPWDTEAFF
- | TRBJ2-7 | TRBV9 | - | TGTGCCAGCAGCCCTACCGAGGGTGGATACTCCTACGAGCAGTACTTC | CASSPTEGGYSYEQYF
TRBD1 | TRBJ1-2 | TRBV7-2 | - | TGTGCCAGCGCGCTTACTGTTCAGGGGGAGGGTGGCTACACCTTC | CASALTVQGEGGYTF
- | TRBJ2-2 | TRBV7-3 | - | TGTGCCAGCAGCTTATCGGGCCTTAGAGGGACCGGGGAGCTGTTTTTT | CASSLSGLRGTGELFF
- | TRBJ2-3 | TRBV5-8 | - | TGTGCCAGCAGCTCCCTACAGGGTTCAGATACGCAGTATTTT | CASSSLQGSDTQYF
- | TRBJ2-2 | TRBV5-4 | once | TGTGCCAGCAGCCGGGCGGGCGTGACGAGCACCGGGGAGCTGTTTTTT | CASSRAGVTSTGELFF
TRBD1 | TRBJ2-5 | TRBV9 | - | TGTGCCAGCAGCGTAGGAAAGACAGGGGGCCAAGAGACCCAGTACTTC | CASSVGKTGGQETQYF
TRBD1 | TRBJ1-2 | TRBV28 | - | TGTGCCAGCAGTTCGGGACAGGACCTCGGTGGCTACACCTTC | CASSSGQDLGGYTF
- | TRBJ1-2 | TRBV27 | - | TGTGCCAGCAGTTTAACAGGCGGTCCCTATGGCTACACCTTC | CASSLTGGPYGYTF
- | TRBJ2-6 | TRBV19 | - | TGTGCCAGTAGTATCTTTGGGGCAGGGGTGGCGAGTGGGGCCAACGTCCTGACTTTC | CASSIFGAGVASGANVLTF
- | TRBJ2-3 | TRBV29-1 | - | TGCAGCGCCGAGACTCCCGGCACAGATACGCAGTATTTT | CSAETPGTDTQYF
TRBD1 | TRBJ1-3 | TRBV28 | - | TGTGCCAGCTTAGACAGGGGGCTTGGAAACACCATATATTTT | CASLDRGLGNTIYF
TRBD1 | TRBJ2-7 | TRBV7-9 | - | TGTGCCAGCAGCTTAGCGGGGGACAGGGCGTACGAGCAGTACTTC | CASSLAGDRAYEQYF
- | TRBJ1-2 | TRBV5-1 | - | TGCGCCAGCGAGCTTGCTCCAGGGGCCAAGGATGGCTACACCTTC | CASELAPGAKDGYTF
- | TRBJ2-2 | TRBV3-1/TRBV3-2 | - | TGTGCCAGCAGCCAATATCTGGGATTCGCGAACACCGGGGAGCTGTTTTTT | CASSQYLGFANTGELFF
- | TRBJ2-5 | TRBV20-1 | - | TGCAGTGCCCCTATAAGGGAGACCCAGTACTTC | CSAPIRETQYF
- | TRBJ1-5 | TRBV11-2 | - | TGTGCCAGCAGCTTAGACGATCTGGGATCGCCCCAGCATTTT | CASSLDDLGSPQHF
- | TRBJ2-1 | TRBV4-2 | - | TGTGCCAGCAGCCACGCGGCGGGTGGGGGCTCCTACAATGAGCAGTTCTTC | CASSHAAGGGSYNEQFF
- | TRBJ2-7 | TRBV18 | - | TGTGCCAGCTCATCCAGAACGGTCTACGAGCAGTACTTC | CASSSRTVYEQYF
- | TRBJ1-2 | TRBV6-6 | - | TGTGCCAGCAGTTACTCGAAGGAGGGTTACTATGGCTACACCTTC | CASSYSKEGYYGYTF
- | TRBJ1-2 | TRBV18 | - | TGTGCCAGCTCCCCAAGTTCCTTTTCATCCTATGGCTACACCTTC | CASSPSSFSSYGYTF